One and the same sample provided the 30 T cell receptor beta chains below, sequenced in a study of OX40 agonist ivuxolimab in advanced cancers. Some clones are missing from TCRdb's copy, which holds only in-frame ones; the method was immunoSEQ multiplex PCR. Here the sample spans 55,000 to 85,000 clones, more than 75% being singletons. The sample consisted of CD4+ or CD8+ T cells sorted from blood, taken in a trial of the OX40 agonist ivuxolimab. The receptor source for this set is an adult with an advanced solid tumor such as melanoma, head and neck, liver or kidney cancer.

This clone was picked up one time. The V and J genes are TRBV5-6 and TRBJ1-2; TRBD1 matches 9 bases. The CDR3 length is 14 residues. The V gene end was trimmed by 3 bases and the J gene end by 3 bases; junction bases not matched to a gene: 3. From germline, CDR1 is SGHDT and CDR2 YYEEEE. The CDR3 is CASSWTGVDYGYTF. The CDR3 region has the DNA TGTGCCAGCAGCTGGACAGGGGTGGACTATGGCTACACCTTC. Full variable domain (missing parts from reference TRBV5-6 and TRBJ1-2): DAGVTQSPTHLIKTRGQQVTLRCSPKSGHDTVSWYQQALGQGPQFIFQYYEEEERQRGNFPDRFSGHQFPNYSSELNVNALLLGDSALYLCASSWTGVDYGYTFGSGTRLTVV.

The chain has TRBV9 and TRBJ1-2, with no clear D. Germline assignment: CDR1 SGDLS and CDR2 YYNGEE. The V gene lost 1 base and the J gene lost 2 bases, with 6 bases spanning the gap. The CDR3 is 13 amino acids. The CDR3 nucleotides read TGTGCCAGCAGCGTACAGACAAACTATGGCTACACCTTC. Its protein is CASSVQTNYGYTF.

CDR3 nucleotides: TGTGCCACCAGCAGAGAGTATGGGACAGCAAACAATGAGCAGTTCTTC. Translating gives CATSREYGTANNEQFF. The chain joins TRBV15 to TRBJ2-1; TRBD1 agrees at 7 bases. The CDR3 sequence is 16 residues long. Germline V gene lookup returns CDR1 LNHNV and CDR2 YYDKDF (reference sequence). V lost 0 bases, J lost 5 bases, and 7 bases stayed unmatched.

This rearrangement joins TRBV10-3 to TRBJ1-2; 10 bases agree with TRBD1. J gave up 0 bases and V 7 bases, and 2 bases lay outside the gene matches. Germline CDR1 ENHRY, CDR2 SYGVKD. The CDR3 spans 14 residues. The CDR3 coding sequence is TGTGCCATCACCGGACAGGGGGCTAACTATGGCTACACCTTC. Its protein product is CAITGQGANYGYTF.

The chain carries TRBV7-9 and TRBJ2-5, with D unresolved. The CDR3 totals 14 residues. Germline assignment: CDR1 SEHNR and CDR2 FQNEAQ (reference sequence). The V and J ends lost 2 bases and 0 bases respectively, with 7 bases between them. CDR3 residues: CASSLLEYQETQYF. The CDR3 DNA sequence: TGTGCCAGCAGCTTACTAGAGTACCAAGAGACCCAGTACTTC. Looking up the rest from reference TRBV7-9 and TRBJ2-5 gives the full variable domain: DTGVSQNPRHKITKRGQNVTFRCDPISEHNRLYWYRQTLGQGPEFLTYFQNEAQLEKSRLLSDRFSAERPKGSFSTLEIQRTEQGDSAMYLCASSLLEYQETQYFGPGTRLLVL.

V gene TRBV6-6 combines with J gene TRBJ1-1, with TRBD1 identical over 7 bases. The CDR3 contains 15 residues. Germline lookup yields CDR1 MNHNY and CDR2 SVGAGI (reference sequence). The V segment lost 5 bases and the J segment 0 bases; nucleotides outside the gene matches: 6. This chain's CDR3 is CASSPWGQLNTEAFF. As DNA, the CDR3 is TGTGCCAGCAGTCCCTGGGGACAGTTGAACACTGAAGCTTTCTTT.

The gene calls are TRBV7-2 and TRBJ2-4, with D possibly TRBD1 on 6 matching bases. The CDR3 totals 15 residues. Trimming cost V 5 bases and J 5 bases, with 16 bases left between them. Germline CDR1 is SGHTA and CDR2 is FQGNSA. The CDR3 reads CASSPNSQGQNIQYF. As DNA, the CDR3 is TGTGCCAGCAGCCCGAATAGCCAGGGGCAAAACATTCAGTACTTC.

V usage is TRBV5-1 and J usage is TRBJ1-5, with TRBD1 matching over 7 bases. Per the germline V gene, CDR1 is SGHRS and CDR2 is YFSETQ. The ends lost 3 bases at V and 3 bases at J; junction bases unmatched: 6. This CDR3 is built from 15 residues. The CDR3 DNA is TGCGCCAGCAGCTCCGGGACAGACTTCAATCAGCCCCAGCATTTT. It codes for CASSSGTDFNQPQHF. The variable domain in full, completed from reference TRBV5-1 and TRBJ1-5, reads KAGVTQTPRYLIKTRGQQVTLSCSPISGHRSVSWYQQTPGQGLQFLFEYFSETQRNKGNFPGRFSGRQFSNSRSEMNVSTLELGDSALYLCASSSGTDFNQPQHFGDGTRLSIL.

This clone was observed a single time. The chain recombines TRBV2 with TRBJ1-4; D call uncertain. The V gene's germline CDR1 is SNHLY and CDR2 FYNNEI. Trimming left V 7 bases short and J 0 bases short, with 9 bases between. This CDR3 has 14 residues. The CDR3 coding sequence is TGTGCCAGCAATGTGAGAACAACTAATGAAAAACTGTTTTTT. Amino acid sequence: CASNVRTTNEKLFF. Together with reference TRBV2 and TRBJ1-4, the CDR3 gives the full variable domain: EPEVTQTPSHQVTQMGQEVILRCVPISNHLYFYWYRQILGQKVEFLVSFYNNEISEKSEIFDDQFSVERPDGSNFTLKIRSTKLEDSAMYFCASNVRTTNEKLFFGSGTQLSVL.

The CDR3 nucleotides read TGTGCCAGCAGCGTCACGGGGGCTAACTATGGCTACACCTTC. It codes for CASSVTGANYGYTF. The chain recombines TRBV9 with TRBJ1-2, with D maybe TRBD1 (5 bases). This CDR3 has 14 amino acids. CDR1 and CDR2 (germline): SGDLS, YYNGEE. V was clipped by 2 bases and J by 0 bases, with 8 bases between them. Variable domain in full (rest from reference TRBV9 and TRBJ1-2): DSGVTQTPKHLITATGQRVTLRCSPRSGDLSVYWYQQSLDQGLQFLIQYYNGEERAKGNILERFSAQQFPDLHSELNLSSLELGDSALYFCASSVTGANYGYTFGSGTRLTVV.

The chain's CDR3 is CASSPGSSYNEQFF. CDR3 sequence (DNA): TGTGCCAGCTCACCGGGAAGTTCCTACAATGAGCAGTTCTTC. The chain employs TRBV18 and TRBJ2-1; D is unclear. The CDR3 totals 14 residues. Deletions cut 3 bases from V and 1 base from J, with 7 bases between. Germline V gives CDR1 KGHSH, CDR2 LQKENI.

The chain employs TRBV6-4 and TRBJ1-1; a possible D gene is TRBD1 (5 bases). V was cut by 7 bases and J by 0 bases, with 18 bases left in between. This CDR3 spans 16 amino acids. The germline V gene has CDR1 MRHNA and CDR2 SNTAGT. The CDR3 DNA reads as TGTGCCAGCATTCGAACAGGAAGAGCAATGAACACTGAAGCTTTCTTT. Protein product: CASIRTGRAMNTEAFF.

The J gene is TRBJ2-3, the V gene TRBV29-1, with D possibly being TRBD1 (6 bases). Germline lookup yields CDR1 SQVTM and CDR2 ANQGSEA. The CDR3 extends over 15 amino acids. V was cut by 7 bases and J by 5 bases, with 22 bases left in between. CDR3 DNA: TGCAGCGGTGGTGGGAGTAGCAGGGGTATAGATACGCAGTATTTT. Protein: CSGGGSSRGIDTQYF.

The chain is built from TRBV6-5 and TRBJ1-2; 12 bases fit TRBD1. The germline gives CDR1 MNHEY, CDR2 SVGAGI. There are 16 residues in the CDR3. J gave up 8 bases and V 2 bases, and 9 bases lay outside the gene matches. CDR3 amino acids: CASSYAPGQGAWGYTF. DNA of the CDR3: TGTGCCAGCAGTTACGCACCGGGACAGGGGGCATGGGGCTACACCTTC.

The rearrangement joins TRBV7-2 to TRBJ2-5, with 7 nucleotides matching TRBD1. From germline, CDR1 is SGHTA and CDR2 FQGNSA. This CDR3 has 15 residues. V lost 5 bases to trimming and J lost 0 bases; unmatched junction nucleotides: 6. The CDR3, as DNA: TGTGCCAGCAGCAGAACGACAGGGTACCAAGAGACCCAGTACTTC. Amino acid sequence: CASSRTTGYQETQYF.

The genes are TRBV10-3 and TRBJ1-1, with D possibly matching TRBD1 (6 bases). V gave up 0 bases and J gave up 5 bases, with 16 bases separating them. Per germline, CDR1 ENHRY and CDR2 SYGVKD. This CDR3 spans 16 amino acids. CDR3 nucleotide sequence: TGTGCCATCAGTGAGTCACCGGGCAGGGGTGAAACTGAAGCTTTCTTT. Amino acid sequence: CAISESPGRGETEAFF.

The chain is built from TRBV27 and TRBJ1-2; 7 nucleotides agree with TRBD1. V lost 5 bases to trimming and J lost 8 bases; unmatched junction nucleotides: 11. CDR1 is MNHEY and CDR2 is SMNVEV in the germline V gene (reference sequence). The CDR3 sequence is 14 residues long. In DNA form, the CDR3 reads TGTGCCAGCAGTGCGACAGGGAGAGTGGTCGGCTACACCTTC. This sequence encodes CASSATGRVVGYTF.

The chain joins TRBV9 to TRBJ2-1; 8 nucleotides line up with TRBD2. V lost 4 bases and J lost 8; bases outside the gene matches: 5. CDR1 is SGDLS and CDR2 is YYNGEE in the germline V gene. The length of the CDR3 is 13 residues. Here the CDR3 DNA reads TGTGCCAGCAGCACCATCGGGGGGGATGAGCAGTTCTTC. It yields the protein CASSTIGGDEQFF. Using reference TRBV9 and TRBJ2-1 for the parts outside the CDR3, the full variable domain is DSGVTQTPKHLITATGQRVTLRCSPRSGDLSVYWYQQSLDQGLQFLIQYYNGEERAKGNILERFSAQQFPDLHSELNLSSLELGDSALYFCASSTIGGDEQFFGPGTRLTVL.

This chain uses TRBV4-3 with TRBJ1-3, with TRBD1 identical over 7 bases. Germline values: CDR1 LGHNA, CDR2 YSLEER. V was pared by 0 bases and J by 0 bases, with 5 bases of the junction left unmatched. This CDR3 contains 17 residues. The CDR3 is CASSQDPGTDSGNTIYF. CDR3 coding DNA: TGCGCCAGCAGCCAAGATCCCGGGACAGACTCTGGAAACACCATATATTTT.

The chain uses TRBV7-6 and TRBJ1-4; D is undetermined. Germline V gene sequence: CDR1 SGHVS, CDR2 FNYEAQ. CDR3 length: 14 amino acids. Between the trimmed V and J ends, which lost 5 bases and 6 bases, there was a span of 13 bases. The CDR3 DNA follows: TGTGCCAGCAGCAAGATGGACGGATATGAAAAACTGTTTTTT. Residues: CASSKMDGYEKLFF.

This clone was recorded a few times. The chain is built from TRBV4-2 and TRBJ2-7; 9 bases fit TRBD2. J lost 6 bases, V lost 1 base, and 7 bases had no gene match. Germline-derived CDR1 and CDR2 are LGHNA and YNFKEQ. The CDR3 has 15 amino acids. CDR3 in DNA: TGTGCCAGCAGCCAAGGTGGGGCGGGGGGGCGCGAGCAGTACTTC. Its translation: CASSQGGAGGREQYF.

The chain couples TRBV29-1 to TRBJ1-2; 9 bases are shared with TRBD1. J was trimmed by 8 bases and V by 7 bases; bases with no gene match: 11. The CDR3 consists of 13 residues. Per germline, CDR1 SQVTM and CDR2 ANQGSEA. The CDR3 region has the DNA TGCAGCGCGACCGGACAGGGGTTGGGAGGCTACACCTTC. Protein: CSATGQGLGGYTF.

The gene calls are TRBV7-2 and TRBJ2-3; the D gene is possibly TRBD2 (6 bases). Germline values: CDR1 SGHTA, CDR2 FQGNSA. The CDR3 sequence is 17 residues long. V shed 3 bases and J shed 2 bases, with 18 bases lying between them. CDR3 coding DNA: TGTGCCAGCAGCTTTTTCGCCAGCGGGCGCAACACAGATACGCAGTATTTT. Translation: CASSFFASGRNTDTQYF. The full variable domain, rest sourced from reference TRBV7-2 and TRBJ2-3, is GAGVSQSPSNKVTEKGKDVELRCDPISGHTALYWYRQSLGQGLEFLIYFQGNSAPDKSGLPSDRFSAERTGGSVSTLTIQRTQQEDSAVYLCASSFFASGRNTDTQYFGPGTRLTVL.

The chain employs TRBV7-2 and TRBJ1-6; possible D gene TRBD1, 6 bases. Germline V CDR1 and CDR2: SGHTA, FQGNSA. The CDR3 extends over 16 amino acids. The V end lost 5 bases, the J end lost 2 bases, and 13 bases lay between the germline ends. CDR3: CASSQSAGAYNSPLHF. The CDR3, as DNA: TGTGCCAGCAGCCAATCGGCAGGGGCCTATAATTCACCCCTCCACTTT.

The V gene is TRBV11-2, the J gene TRBJ1-2; D not resolved. Germline loops: CDR1 SGHAT, CDR2 FQNNGV. V was shortened by 1 base and J by 3 bases, with 6 bases between the two germline ends. The length of the CDR3 is 13 residues. CDR3 coding DNA: TGTGCCAGCAGCTTAGGACTGGACTATGGCTACACCTTC. It specifies CASSLGLDYGYTF.

CDR3: CASSPRTGIGMNTEAFF. In nucleotides, the CDR3 is TGTGCCAGCTCCCCCAGGACAGGGATCGGAATGAACACTGAAGCTTTCTTT. This chain uses TRBV18 with TRBJ1-1, with 8 positions matching TRBD1. The length of the CDR3 is 17 residues. Trimming removed 6 bases from V and 0 bases from J; junction bases left unmatched: 12. Germline-derived CDR1 and CDR2 are KGHSH and LQKENI.

This clone was detected once. The CDR3 DNA follows: TGCGCCAGCAGCCAAGATATACAGTCCTCTAATGAAAAACTGTTTTTT. This sequence encodes CASSQDIQSSNEKLFF. The chain carries TRBV4-3 and TRBJ1-4, with no clear D. Trimming removed 0 bases from V and 3 bases from J, with 11 bases in between. CDR1 LGHNA and CDR2 YSLEER come from the germline V gene. The CDR3 totals 16 residues.

The rearrangement uses TRBV7-2 and TRBJ1-5; TRBD1 aligns across 8 bases. Per germline, CDR1 SGHTA and CDR2 FQGNSA. CDR3 size: 15 residues. V dropped 3 bases and J dropped 5; count of bases not matched to a gene: 6. The CDR3 DNA sequence: TGTGCCAGCAGCTTGCAGACAGGGGAGCATCAGCCCCAGCATTTT. It is translated as CASSLQTGEHQPQHF.

CDR3 DNA: TGTGCCAGCACCGTGCACGAACCATTGGGAGAGCAGTACTTC. It translates to CASTVHEPLGEQYF. V and J are TRBV5-4 and TRBJ2-7; no clear D gene. This CDR3 contains 14 residues. The V end lost 6 bases, the J end lost 7 bases, and 20 bases lay between the germline ends. CDR1 and CDR2 from the germline V gene are SGHNT and YYREEE (reference sequence).

Note on this clone: Other DNA sequences in this specimen translate into the identical CDR3. The chain uses TRBV11-2 and TRBJ2-3; D not resolved. CDR1 is SGHAT and CDR2 is FQNNGV in the germline V gene. The ends were cut back, 1 base at V and 3 bases at J, with 5 bases in the middle. The CDR3 runs 13 residues. DNA for the CDR3: TGTGCCAGCAGCTTAGCCGGGACAGATACGCAGTATTTT. Its protein is CASSLAGTDTQYF. Together with reference TRBV11-2 and TRBJ2-3, the CDR3 gives the full variable domain: EAGVAQSPRYKIIEKRQSVAFWCNPISGHATLYWYQQILGQGPKLLIQFQNNGVVDDSQLPKDRFSAERLKGVDSTLKIQPAKLEDSAVYLCASSLAGTDTQYFGPGTRLTVL.